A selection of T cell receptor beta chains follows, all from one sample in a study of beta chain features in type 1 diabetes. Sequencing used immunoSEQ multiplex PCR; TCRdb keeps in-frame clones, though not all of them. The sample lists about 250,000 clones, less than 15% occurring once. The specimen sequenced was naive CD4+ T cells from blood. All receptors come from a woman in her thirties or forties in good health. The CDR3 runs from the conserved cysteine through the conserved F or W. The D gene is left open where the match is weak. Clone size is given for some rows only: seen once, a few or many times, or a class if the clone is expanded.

CSVTGTGENYGYTF | TGCAGCGTGACAGGGACAGGGGAAAACTATGGCTACACCTTC | NA | TRBV29-1 | TRBD1 | TRBJ1-2
CASSLTTGRTGELFF | TGTGCCAGCAGCCTTACGACAGGGAGGACCGGGGAGCTGTTTTTT | few | TRBV5-4 | NA | TRBJ2-2
CASTDPSSYNEQFF | TGTGCCAGCACCGACCCTAGCTCCTACAATGAGCAGTTCTTC | few | TRBV5-4 | NA | TRBJ2-1
CASSQFRTGMNTEAFF | TGCGCCAGCAGCCAATTCCGGACAGGAATGAACACTGAAGCTTTCTTT | NA | TRBV4-3 | TRBD1 | TRBJ1-1
CASSSELAGRYNEQFF | TGTGCCAGCAGTTCCGAACTAGCGGGACGATACAATGAGCAGTTCTTC | few | TRBV14 | TRBD2 | TRBJ2-1
CASSPGAYEQYF | TGTGCCAGCTCACCCGGTGCCTACGAGCAGTACTTC | NA | TRBV18 | NA | TRBJ2-7
CASSILDRLAGNTIYF | TGTGCCAGTAGTATCCTGGACAGGCTCGCCGGAAACACCATATATTTT | few | TRBV19 | TRBD1 | TRBJ1-3
CASSGGGSPAEAFF | TGCGCCAGCAGCGGGGGGGGGAGCCCGGCTGAAGCTTTCTTT | NA | TRBV5-1 | NA | TRBJ1-1
CASSLGRGAGTRRETQYF | TGTGCCAGCAGCTTAGGTCGTGGGGCGGGAACCCGGAGGGAGACCCAGTACTTC | NA | TRBV11-2 | NA | TRBJ2-5
CASSPINTEAFF | TGTGCCAGCAGCCCCATTAACACTGAAGCTTTCTTT | few | TRBV7-9 | NA | TRBJ1-1
CASSLGTAISYEQYF | TGTGCCAGCAGTTTAGGGACAGCGATCTCCTACGAGCAGTACTTC | NA | TRBV28 | TRBD1 | TRBJ2-7
CSVRQGAYEQYF | TGCAGCGTCCGACAGGGGGCCTACGAGCAGTACTTC | NA | TRBV29-1 | TRBD1 | TRBJ2-7
CASSSRYMLAGGNTGELFF | TGTGCCAGCAGCTCCCGATACATGTTAGCGGGGGGGAACACCGGGGAGCTGTTTTTT | NA | TRBV11-2 | TRBD2 | TRBJ2-2
CASRLLVGNYYEQYF | TGTGCCAGCAGACTATTGGTCGGTAACTACTACGAGCAGTACTTC | NA | TRBV6-5 | NA | TRBJ2-7
CASSLAADTSNQPQHF | TGTGCCAGCAGCTTAGCGGCGGACACCAGCAATCAGCCCCAGCATTTT | NA | TRBV7-2 | NA | TRBJ1-5
CASSRPSGGATDTQYF | TGTGCCAGCAGCAGACCTAGCGGGGGGGCCACAGATACGCAGTATTTT | few | TRBV11-2 | TRBD2 | TRBJ2-3
CASSPSARENIQYF | TGTGCCAGCTCACCATCCGCGAGGGAAAACATTCAGTACTTC | NA | TRBV18 | NA | TRBJ2-4
CASSLESSGPYNEQFF | TGTGCCAGCAGCTTAGAGTCTAGCGGGCCTTACAATGAGCAGTTCTTC | NA | TRBV7-2 | TRBD2 | TRBJ2-1